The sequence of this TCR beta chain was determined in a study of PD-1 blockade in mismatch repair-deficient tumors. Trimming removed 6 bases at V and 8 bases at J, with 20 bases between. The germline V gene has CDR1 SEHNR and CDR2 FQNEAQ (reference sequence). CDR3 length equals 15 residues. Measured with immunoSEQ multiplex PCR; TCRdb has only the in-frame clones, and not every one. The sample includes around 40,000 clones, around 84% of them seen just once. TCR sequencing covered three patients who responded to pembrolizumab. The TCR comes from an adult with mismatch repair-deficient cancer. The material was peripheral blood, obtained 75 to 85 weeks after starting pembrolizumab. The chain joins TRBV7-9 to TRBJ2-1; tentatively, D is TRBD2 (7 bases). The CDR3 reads CASRVGGGPQDEQFF. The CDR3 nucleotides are TGTGCCAGCAGGGTAGGGGGAGGGCCCCAGGATGAGCAGTTCTTC.